These 26 T cell receptor beta chains originate from one sample sequenced in a study of T cell clonality in common variable immunodeficiency. The study, taken as a whole, reports: Reportedly, TCR beta sequences from common variable immunodeficiency showed fewer deletions and N-nucleotide insertions.

Profiling relied on immunoSEQ multiplex PCR, and the TCRdb table lists in-frame clones only, not all of them. Observed in the sample are about 23,000 clones, none of them singletons. These TCRs are of unknown antigen specificity. Sequenced input: peripheral blood mononuclear cells. The receptors derive from a human donor with common variable immunodeficiency.

This clone was recorded many times. With the read ending 3 residues before the CDR3 end, the germline J gene is used to fill in that end. The same CDR3 arises from other DNA sequences in this sample as well. The chain carries TRBV7-2 and TRBJ1-1; maybe TRBD1 (5 bases). CDR1 SGHTA and CDR2 FQGNSA come from the germline V gene. The CDR3 extends over 13 amino acids. V lost 4 bases and J 1 base, leaving 7 bases between the germline ends. CDR3 DNA (partial): TGTGCCAGCAGCTCTCAGGGGAACACTGAA. Its translation is CASSSQGNTE. The whole CDR3 sequence reads CASSSQGNTEAFF.

This clone occurred many times. The covered CDR3 bases are TGTGCCAGCAGCTTAGGAGCGGGAGGGCTCAATGAG. This gives the protein CASSLGAGGLNE. The entire CDR3 protein reads CASSLGAGGLNEQFF. V and J are TRBV7-9 and TRBJ2-1; TRBD2 aligns across 10 bases. The read finishes 3 residues shy of the CDR3 end, and the germline J gene is used to complete it. This CDR3 comprises 15 residues. From germline, CDR1 is SEHNR and CDR2 FQNEAQ (reference sequence). V was clipped by 1 base and J by 6 bases; unmatched bases: 3.

CDR3 DNA (partial): TGTGCCAGCAGCCCCCTTCAGATCGAG. It translates to CASSPLQIE. From start to end, the CDR3 is CASSPLQIEQYF. The V gene is TRBV7-9, the J gene TRBJ2-7; D gene unclear. The read halts 3 residues ahead of the CDR3 end, with the missing end drawn from the germline J gene. Per germline, CDR1 SEHNR and CDR2 FQNEAQ (reference sequence). V gave up 5 bases and J gave up 6 bases, with 11 bases separating them. The CDR3 is 12 residues long. The entire variable domain, with the rest obtained from reference TRBV7-9 and TRBJ2-7, is as follows: DTGVSQNPRHKITKRGQNVTFRCDPISEHNRLYWYRQTLGQGPEFLTYFQNEAQLEKSRLLSDRFSAERPKGSFSTLEIQRTEQGDSAMYLCASSPLQIEQYFGPGTRLTVT.

This clone came up many times. Read coverage stops 3 residues before the CDR3 terminus; the germline J gene supplies the remainder. The chain couples TRBV30 to TRBJ1-1; TRBD1 matches at 8 bases. CDR1 and CDR2 from the germline V gene are GTSNPN and SVGIG (reference sequence). This CDR3 spans 13 amino acids. V gave up 3 bases and J gave up 5 bases; unmatched junction bases: 5. The CDR3 DNA, read in part, is TGTGCCTGGAGAGGCAGGGGGCGGACTGAA. Its protein product is CAWRGRGRTE. The full CDR3 is CAWRGRGRTEAFF.

About this clone itself: The missing CDR3 end, 3 residues past where the read stops, is filled in from the germline J gene. V and J are TRBV19 and TRBJ2-7; 7 nucleotides line up with TRBD1. V was pared by 5 bases and J by 0 bases, with 7 bases of the junction left unmatched. The CDR3 is 15 residues long. The V gene's germline CDR1 is LNHDA and CDR2 SQIVND (reference sequence). The CDR3 region is CASSVPGTASYEQYF. CDR3 bases read: TGTGCCAGTAGTGTCCCCGGGACAGCCTCCTACGAG.

CDR3 protein: CASSYSLSDTQYF. Incomplete CDR3 DNA: TGTGCCAGCAGTTACTCCTTGTCAGATACG. This chain links TRBV6-2 or TRBV6-3 with TRBJ2-3; D ambiguous. The CDR3 end falls 3 residues outside the read, so it is completed with the germline J gene. This CDR3 is 13 amino acids long. V was cut by 0 bases and J by 4 bases, with 5 bases left in between. The germline gives CDR1 MNHEY, CDR2 SVGEGT.

This clone was detected many times. The read ends 3 residues early relative to the CDR3; the germline J gene fills the gap. The chain recombines TRBV29-1 with TRBJ2-2; 8 bases are a match to TRBD2. Germline-derived CDR1 and CDR2 are SQVTM and ANQGSEA. V lost 5 bases and J lost 6; bases outside the gene matches: 5. The CDR3 runs 13 residues. The CDR3 bases that were read are TGCAGCGTTAGGCGGGGGGTCTCCGGGGAG. It is translated as CSVRRGVSGE. The whole CDR3 protein is CSVRRGVSGELFF.

This clone was seen ten or more times. The read ends 3 residues before the CDR3 terminus; that terminus is restored from the germline J gene. This chain joins TRBV11-2 and TRBJ2-2, with a possible D match to TRBD1 (5 bases). The germline gives CDR1 SGHAT, CDR2 FQNNGV. Trimming cost V 5 bases and J 1 base, with 8 bases left between them. CDR3 size: 14 residues. The CDR3 bases that were read are TGTGCCAGCAGCCGTAGGGGGAACACCGGGGAG. The encoded protein is CASSRRGNTGE. The full-length CDR3 reads as CASSRRGNTGELFF.

Details on this clone: The CDR3 end lies 3 residues beyond the end of the read and is filled in from the germline J gene. The V call is TRBV20-1, the J call TRBJ2-1; 8 bases match TRBD2. V dropped 0 bases and J dropped 8; count of bases not matched to a gene: 6. This CDR3 contains 14 residues. Per the germline V gene, CDR1 is DFQATT and CDR2 is SNEGSKA (reference sequence). The CDR3 sequence: CSAREGLVGDEQFF. Incomplete CDR3 DNA: TGCAGTGCTAGAGAGGGACTAGTAGGTGATGAG.

This clone was counted ten times or more. The CDR3 bases that were read are TGTGCCATCAGTGACGGGAGGGGGAATGAG. It is translated as CAISDGRGNE. The CDR3 as a whole reads CAISDGRGNEQFF. The gene calls are TRBV10-3 and TRBJ2-1; TRBD2 matches at 8 bases. The read ends 3 residues shy of where the CDR3 ends; the end is completed using the germline J gene. Germline V gives CDR1 ENHRY, CDR2 SYGVKD. The junction had 2 bases not matched to a gene; V was cut back by 3 bases and J by 7 bases. This CDR3 spans 13 amino acids.

Concerning this clone: The sequenced fragment ends 3 residues before the CDR3 boundary, so the rest is inferred from the germline J gene. The J gene is TRBJ1-5, the V gene TRBV5-1, with D tentatively TRBD1 (5 bases). CDR1 is SGHRS, CDR2 YFSETQ, per germline. The CDR3 contains 14 residues. The V end lost 0 bases, the J end lost 3 bases, and 7 bases lay between the germline ends. CDR3 residues: CASSLAGPNQPQHF. The CDR3 bases that were read are TGCGCCAGCAGCTTGGCAGGGCCCAATCAGCCC.

This clone was seen a few times. Coverage ceases 3 residues before the CDR3 finishes, and the germline J gene fills in the end. This chain joins TRBV5-1 and TRBJ2-2; D is perhaps TRBD1 (6 bases). CDR1 and CDR2 from the germline V gene are SGHRS and YFSETQ. V was pared by 7 bases and J by 7 bases, with 14 bases between. The CDR3 is 13 residues long. The CDR3 DNA, read in part, is TGCGCCAGCCAGACCAGGGGTGTCGGGGAG. Its protein is CASQTRGVGE. The complete CDR3 protein is CASQTRGVGELFF. The variable domain in full, completed from reference TRBV5-1 and TRBJ2-2, reads KAGVTQTPRYLIKTRGQQVTLSCSPISGHRSVSWYQQTPGQGLQFLFEYFSETQRNKGNFPGRFSGRQFSNSRSEMNVSTLELGDSALYLCASQTRGVGELFFGEGSRLTVL.

This clone is categorized as medium-sized. The read finishes 3 residues shy of the CDR3 end, and the germline J gene is used to complete it. The V gene is TRBV20-1, the J gene TRBJ2-1; 13 nucleotides match TRBD2. This CDR3 is 16 amino acids long. CDR1 is DFQATT, CDR2 SNEGSKA, per germline (reference sequence). V shed 6 bases and J 8 bases; nucleotides not matched to a gene: 13. The CDR3 DNA, read in part, is TGCAGTGCCCCAATTACGACTAGCGGGAGGAGTGATGAG. Protein: CSAPITTSGRSDE. The full CDR3 sequence reads CSAPITTSGRSDEQFF.

There are a few counts of this clone. The read is 3 residues too short to cover the CDR3 end, so that end is filled in from the germline J gene. This chain joins TRBV5-1 and TRBJ2-7; 10 bases are shared with TRBD2. The germline V gene encodes CDR1 SGHRS and CDR2 YFSETQ. Trimming at V came to 0 bases and at J to 0 bases, leaving 6 bases not matched to a gene. This CDR3 has 17 amino acids. The covered CDR3 bases are TGCGCCAGCAGCTTGGCCCCACTAGCGGGACCCTCCTACGAG. This gives the protein CASSLAPLAGPSYE. The whole CDR3 protein is CASSLAPLAGPSYEQYF.

This clone turned up a few times. The sequence runs out 3 residues before the end of the CDR3; the remainder is reconstructed from the germline J gene. The V and J genes are TRBV5-1 and TRBJ2-7; TRBD2 aligns across 15 bases. V lost 0 bases, J lost 3 bases, and 10 bases stayed unmatched. The germline V gene has CDR1 SGHRS and CDR2 YFSETQ. The CDR3 runs 19 residues. The CDR3 loop is CASSLVVGTSGGRYYEQYF. The part of the CDR3 DNA that was read is TGCGCCAGCAGCTTGGTAGTCGGGACTAGCGGGGGGAGGTACTACGAG.

To note about this clone: Coverage ceases 3 residues before the CDR3 finishes, and the germline J gene fills in the end. The chain uses TRBV19 and TRBJ2-7, with D perhaps TRBD1 (6 bases). The CDR3 has 13 amino acids. Looked up from germline, CDR1 is LNHDA and CDR2 is SQIVND (reference sequence). The V gene lost 4 bases and the J gene lost 0 bases, with 7 bases spanning the gap. CDR3 DNA, as far as it was read: TGTGCCAGTAGTAGACAGGTCTCCTACGAG. It encodes CASSRQVSYE. From start to end, the CDR3 is CASSRQVSYEQYF.

With regard to this clone: The read stops 3 residues short of the end of the CDR3; the missing end is completed from the germline J gene. The chain combines TRBV7-8 with TRBJ1-3, with D maybe TRBD1 (6 bases). The CDR3 spans 15 residues. Germline values: CDR1 SGHVS, CDR2 FQNEAQ. V was clipped by 5 bases and J by 4 bases, with 15 bases between them. Partial CDR3 DNA: TGTGCCAGCAGCCAACACAGGGCCTTAGGAAACACC. Amino acids: CASSQHRALGNT. The complete CDR3 reads CASSQHRALGNTIYF.

In this sample, this clone turned up many times. The read stops 3 residues short of the end of the CDR3; the missing end is completed from the germline J gene. The chain recombines TRBV7-4 with TRBJ1-2; 9 bases fit TRBD1. The CDR3 is 14 amino acids. Germline trimming cut 7 bases from V and 5 bases from J; bases unmatched to any gene: 8. Germline CDR1 SGHVT, CDR2 SQSDAQ. The sequenced CDR3 bases are TGTGCCAGCACCTGGACAGGGGAGAGGTATGGC. This gives the protein CASTWTGERYG. The whole CDR3 protein reads CASTWTGERYGYTF.

This clone was counted ten times or more. The CDR3 is cut off 3 residues early in the read; its end comes from the germline J gene. The rearrangement joins TRBV2 to TRBJ2-3; 8 positions agree with TRBD1. Germline V lookup: CDR1 SNHLY, CDR2 FYNNEI. V lost 6 bases, J lost 4 bases, and 9 bases stayed unmatched. The CDR3 length is 15 residues. The DNA read from the CDR3 is TGTGCCAGCAGCCCCGACAGGGGAGGAGCAGATACG. Translated: CASSPDRGGADT. In full, the CDR3 is CASSPDRGGADTQYF. Based on the CDR3 plus reference TRBV2 and TRBJ2-3, the full variable domain is EPEVTQTPSHQVTQMGQEVILRCVPISNHLYFYWYRQILGQKVEFLVSFYNNEISEKSEIFDDQFSVERPDGSNFTLKIRSTKLEDSAMYFCASSPDRGGADTQYFGPGTRLTVL.

In its sample, this clone was seen many times. The read terminates 3 residues before the CDR3 end, so the remaining end is supplied by the germline J gene. The chain recombines TRBV7-6 with TRBJ2-7; 8 bases line up with TRBD1. Germline V lookup: CDR1 SGHVS, CDR2 FNYEAQ. The trim removed 0 bases at V and 3 bases at J, leaving 10 bases unmatched. CDR3 size: 17 residues. The CDR3 spells CASSLAGNRGMGYEQYF. The sequenced part of the CDR3 DNA is TGTGCCAGCAGCTTAGCTGGTAACAGGGGGATGGGCTACGAG.

This clone was seen at least ten times. The CDR3 extends 3 residues past the end of the read, so its final part is completed from the germline J gene. This sequence joins TRBV14 and TRBJ1-6, with 7 bases that match TRBD1. The CDR3 has 15 amino acids. V dropped 4 bases and J dropped 9; count of bases not matched to a gene: 9. From germline, CDR1 is SGHDN and CDR2 FVKESK. The DNA read from the CDR3 is TGTGCCAGCAGCCGCGACAGGGTGGTTGGTTCACCC. The encoded protein is CASSRDRVVGSP. The CDR3 in its entirety is CASSRDRVVGSPLHF.

This clone was recorded at least ten times. The read terminates 3 residues ahead of where the CDR3 ends, so the germline J gene completes it. This chain uses TRBV29-1 with TRBJ2-1; no firm D call. In germline, CDR1 is SQVTM, CDR2 ANQGSEA. This CDR3 region has 13 residues. Trimming shortened V by 2 bases and J by 6 bases, and 11 bases separated the two germline ends. CDR3 region: CSVEISGINEQFF. CDR3 bases read: TGCAGCGTTGAAATATCAGGAATCAATGAG.

The sample holds a few counts of this clone. The read is 3 residues too short to cover the CDR3 end, so that end is filled in from the germline J gene. The V gene is TRBV7-2, the J gene TRBJ2-1; D might be TRBD1 (5 bases). CDR1 is SGHTA and CDR2 is FQGNSA in the germline V gene. V was clipped by 1 base and J by 8 bases, with 15 bases between them. The CDR3 is 15 residues long. The DNA read from the CDR3 is TGTGCCAGCAGCTTAGGGCTACCCGACAGTCATGAG. Protein sequence: CASSLGLPDSHE. The CDR3 as a whole reads CASSLGLPDSHEQFF.

This clone occurred a few times. The missing CDR3 end, 3 residues past where the read stops, is filled in from the germline J gene. V and J are TRBV18 and TRBJ1-2; TRBD1 agrees at 8 bases. The CDR3 has 15 residues. V dropped 3 bases and J dropped 0; count of bases not matched to a gene: 3. Germline CDR1 is KGHSH and CDR2 is LQKENI. The CDR3 is CASSPRTGTNYGYTF. The sequenced part of the CDR3 DNA is TGTGCCAGCTCACCCAGGACAGGGACTAACTATGGC. The whole variable domain, filled in from reference TRBV18 and TRBJ1-2, reads NAGVMQNPRHLVRRRGQEARLRCSPMKGHSHVYWYRQLPEEGLKFMVYLQKENIIDESGMPKERFSAEFPKEGPSILRIQQVVRGDSAAYFCASSPRTGTNYGYTFGSGTRLTVV.

This clone was seen a handful of times. The CDR3 end falls 3 residues outside the read, so it is completed with the germline J gene. This chain connects TRBV30 to TRBJ1-2, with D unresolved. The CDR3 runs 15 residues. Germline values: CDR1 GTSNPN, CDR2 SVGIG (reference sequence). Between the trimmed V and J ends, which lost 2 bases and 0 bases, there was a span of 13 bases. The part of the CDR3 DNA that was read is TGTGCCTGGAGTCCCGGACTGCTCGCTAACTATGGC. Its protein is CAWSPGLLANYG. The entire CDR3 protein reads CAWSPGLLANYGYTF.

In the case of this clone: Coverage ceases 3 residues before the CDR3 finishes, and the germline J gene fills in the end. The genes are TRBV5-1 and TRBJ2-1; 9 positions match TRBD2. The trim removed 4 bases at V and 2 bases at J, leaving 7 bases unmatched. The CDR3 is 16 residues long. Germline-derived CDR1 and CDR2 are SGHRS and YFSETQ. The CDR3 bases that were read are TGCGCCAGCAGCCCAGGCGGCGGGAGGGCCTACAATGAG. Its protein is CASSPGGGRAYNE. The whole CDR3 is CASSPGGGRAYNEQFF.